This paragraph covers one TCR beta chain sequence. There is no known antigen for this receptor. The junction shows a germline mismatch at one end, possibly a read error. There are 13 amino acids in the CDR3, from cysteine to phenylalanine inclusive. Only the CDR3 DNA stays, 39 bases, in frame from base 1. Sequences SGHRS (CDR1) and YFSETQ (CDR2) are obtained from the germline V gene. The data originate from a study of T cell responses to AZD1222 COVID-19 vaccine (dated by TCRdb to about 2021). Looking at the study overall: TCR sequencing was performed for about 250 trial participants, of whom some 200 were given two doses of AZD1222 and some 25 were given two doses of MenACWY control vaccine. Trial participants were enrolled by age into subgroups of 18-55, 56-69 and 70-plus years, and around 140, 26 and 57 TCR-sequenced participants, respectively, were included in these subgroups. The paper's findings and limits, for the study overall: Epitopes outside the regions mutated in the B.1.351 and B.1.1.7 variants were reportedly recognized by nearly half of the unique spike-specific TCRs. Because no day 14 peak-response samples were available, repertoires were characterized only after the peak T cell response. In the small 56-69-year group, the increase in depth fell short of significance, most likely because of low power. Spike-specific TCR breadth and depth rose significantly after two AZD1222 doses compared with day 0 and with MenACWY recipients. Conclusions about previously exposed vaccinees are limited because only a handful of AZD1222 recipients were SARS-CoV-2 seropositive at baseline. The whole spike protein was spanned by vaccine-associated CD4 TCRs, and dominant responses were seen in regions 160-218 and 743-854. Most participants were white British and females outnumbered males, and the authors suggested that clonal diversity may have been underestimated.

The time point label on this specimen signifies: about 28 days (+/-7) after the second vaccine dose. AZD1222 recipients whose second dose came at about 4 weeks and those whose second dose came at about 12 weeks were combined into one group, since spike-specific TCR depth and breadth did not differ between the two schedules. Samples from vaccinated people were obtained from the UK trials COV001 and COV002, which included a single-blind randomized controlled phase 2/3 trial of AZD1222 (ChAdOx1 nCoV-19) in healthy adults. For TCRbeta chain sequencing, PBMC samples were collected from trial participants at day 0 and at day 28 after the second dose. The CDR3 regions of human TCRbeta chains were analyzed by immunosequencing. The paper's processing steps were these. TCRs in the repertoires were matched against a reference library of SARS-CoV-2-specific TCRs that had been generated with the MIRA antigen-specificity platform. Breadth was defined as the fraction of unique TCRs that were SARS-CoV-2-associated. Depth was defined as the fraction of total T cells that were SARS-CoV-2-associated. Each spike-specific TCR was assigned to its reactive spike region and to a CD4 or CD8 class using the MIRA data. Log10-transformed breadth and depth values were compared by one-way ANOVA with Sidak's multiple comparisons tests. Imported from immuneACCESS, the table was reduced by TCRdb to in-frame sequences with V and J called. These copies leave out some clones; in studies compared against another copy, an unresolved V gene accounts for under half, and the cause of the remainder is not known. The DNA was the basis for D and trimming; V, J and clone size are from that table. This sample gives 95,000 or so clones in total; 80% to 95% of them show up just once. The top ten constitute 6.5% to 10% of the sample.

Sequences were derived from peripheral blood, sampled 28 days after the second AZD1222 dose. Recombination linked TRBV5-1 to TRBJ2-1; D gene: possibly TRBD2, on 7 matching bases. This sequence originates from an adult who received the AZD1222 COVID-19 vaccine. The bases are TGCGCCAGCAGCTTGGCTGTTGGGGGGGCCCAGCTCTTC. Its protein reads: CASSLAVGGAQLF.